This T cell receptor (beta chain) was identified in a study of shared clonotypes between healthy human individuals. It was CD45RO-negative cells, positively selected for CCR7, that made up naive CD8 cells, with terminally differentiated effector memory CD45RA+ cells excluded. Genomic DNA of every subset was divided equally among multiple immunoSEQ plates. TCRdb's copy holds only in-frame clones and misses some; the assay was immunoSEQ multiplex PCR. The top ten hold less than 1.5% of the sample, which has some 2 million clones, less than 95% seen once. Germline trimming cut 6 bases from V and 7 bases from J; bases unmatched to any gene: 11. The CDR3 contains 15 residues. CDR1 is WSHSY, CDR2 SAAADI, per germline. Points from the study as a whole: The low donor count limited represented genetic and exposure-history diversity. Sample collection involved blood only; tissue repertoires are likely different. On the whole, naive subsets had larger estimated richness than memory subsets had.

Points on this clone: Antigen: not known.

Sequenced sample: naive CD8+ T cells sorted from blood. The genes are TRBV10-2 and TRBJ2-1; 8 positions agree with TRBD1. This receptor was obtained from a man in his late teens or twenties in good health. For the CDR3, the DNA is TGCGCCAGCAGAAGTCAGGACAGGGTGACGAATGAGCAGTTCTTC. Its protein is CASRSQDRVTNEQFF.